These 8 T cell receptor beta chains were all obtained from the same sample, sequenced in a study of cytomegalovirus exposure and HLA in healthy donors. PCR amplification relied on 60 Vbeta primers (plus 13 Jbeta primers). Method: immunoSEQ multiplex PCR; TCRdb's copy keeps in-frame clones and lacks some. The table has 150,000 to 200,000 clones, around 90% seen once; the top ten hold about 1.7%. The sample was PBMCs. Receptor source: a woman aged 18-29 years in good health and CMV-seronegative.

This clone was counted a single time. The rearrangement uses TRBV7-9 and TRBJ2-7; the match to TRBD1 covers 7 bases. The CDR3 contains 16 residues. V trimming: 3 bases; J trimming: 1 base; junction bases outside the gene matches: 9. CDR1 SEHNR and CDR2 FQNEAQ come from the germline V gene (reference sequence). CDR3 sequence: CASSFSTGTESYEQYF. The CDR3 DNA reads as TGTGCCAGCAGCTTCAGTACCGGGACAGAGTCCTACGAGCAGTACTTC.

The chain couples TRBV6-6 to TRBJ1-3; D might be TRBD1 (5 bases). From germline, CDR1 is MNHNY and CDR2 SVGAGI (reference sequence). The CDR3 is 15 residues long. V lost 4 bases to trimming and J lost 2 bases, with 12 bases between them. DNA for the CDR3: TGTGCCAGCAGTTTGCAGGGATCGACTGGAAACACCATATATTTT. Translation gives CASSLQGSTGNTIYF.

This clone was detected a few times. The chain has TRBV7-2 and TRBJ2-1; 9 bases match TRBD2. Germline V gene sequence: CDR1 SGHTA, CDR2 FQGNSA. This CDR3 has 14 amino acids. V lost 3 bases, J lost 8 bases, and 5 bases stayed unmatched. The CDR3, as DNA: TGTGCCAGCAGCTTTAGCGGGAGTAAGTATGAGCAGTTCTTC. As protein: CASSFSGSKYEQFF.

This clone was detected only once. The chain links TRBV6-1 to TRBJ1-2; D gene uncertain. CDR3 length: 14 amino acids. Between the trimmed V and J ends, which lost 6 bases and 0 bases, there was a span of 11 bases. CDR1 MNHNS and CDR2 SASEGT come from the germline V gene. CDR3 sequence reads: CASREGAPNYGYTF. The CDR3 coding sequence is TGTGCCAGCAGAGAGGGCGCCCCTAACTATGGCTACACCTTC.

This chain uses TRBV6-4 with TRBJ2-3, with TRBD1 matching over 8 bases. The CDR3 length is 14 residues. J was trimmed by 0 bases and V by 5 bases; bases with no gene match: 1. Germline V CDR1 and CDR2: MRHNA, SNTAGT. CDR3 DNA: TGTGCCAGCAGTCGACAGGGGAGCACAGATACGCAGTATTTT. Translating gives CASSRQGSTDTQYF.

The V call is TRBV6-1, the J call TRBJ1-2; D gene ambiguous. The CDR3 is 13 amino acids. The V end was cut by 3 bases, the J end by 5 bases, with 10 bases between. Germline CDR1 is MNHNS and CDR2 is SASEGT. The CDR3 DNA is TGTGCCAGCAGTGACCTATCGGGGTATGGCTACACCTTC. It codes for CASSDLSGYGYTF.

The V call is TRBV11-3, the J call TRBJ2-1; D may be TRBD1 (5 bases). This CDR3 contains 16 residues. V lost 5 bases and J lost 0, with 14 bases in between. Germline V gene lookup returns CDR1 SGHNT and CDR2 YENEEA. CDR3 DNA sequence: TGTGCCAGCAGCATGCGTAGGGGAAGCTCCTACAATGAGCAGTTCTTC. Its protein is CASSMRRGSSYNEQFF.

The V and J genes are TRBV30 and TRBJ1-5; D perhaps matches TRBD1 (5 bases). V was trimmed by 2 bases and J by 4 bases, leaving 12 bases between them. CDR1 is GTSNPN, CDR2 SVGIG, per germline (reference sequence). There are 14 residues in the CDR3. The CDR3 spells CAWSLGTLNQPQHF. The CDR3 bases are TGTGCCTGGAGTTTGGGGACTCTAAATCAGCCCCAGCATTTT.